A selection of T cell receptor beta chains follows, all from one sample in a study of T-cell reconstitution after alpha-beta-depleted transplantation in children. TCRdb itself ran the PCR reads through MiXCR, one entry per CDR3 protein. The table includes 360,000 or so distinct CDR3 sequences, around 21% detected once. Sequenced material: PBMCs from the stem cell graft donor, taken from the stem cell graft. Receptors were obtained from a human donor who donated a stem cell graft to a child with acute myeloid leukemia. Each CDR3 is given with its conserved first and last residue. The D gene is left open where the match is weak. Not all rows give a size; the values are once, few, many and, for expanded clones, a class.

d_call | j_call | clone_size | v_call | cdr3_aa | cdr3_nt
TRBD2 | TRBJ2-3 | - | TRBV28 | CASSLSGLADDTDTQYF | TGTGCCAGCAGTTTATCGGGACTAGCGGATGACACAGATACGCAGTATTTT
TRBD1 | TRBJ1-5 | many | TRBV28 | CASSPDRDNQPQHF | TGTGCCAGCAGCCCCGACAGGGACAATCAGCCCCAGCATTTT
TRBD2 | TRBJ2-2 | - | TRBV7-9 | CASSYRTSRDGELFF | TGTGCCAGCAGCTACCGGACTAGTCGTGACGGGGAGCTGTTTTTT
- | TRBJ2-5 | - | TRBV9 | CASSVLANQETQYF | TGTGCCAGCAGCGTACTAGCTAACCAAGAGACCCAGTACTTC
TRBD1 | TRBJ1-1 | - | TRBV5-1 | CASSLGGQGASEAFF | TGCGCCAGCAGCTTGGGTGGTCAGGGGGCAAGTGAAGCTTTCTTT
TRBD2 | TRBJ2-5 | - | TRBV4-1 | CASSQVGGGSEETQYF | TGCGCCAGCAGCCAAGTGGGTGGCGGGAGTGAGGAGACCCAGTACTTC
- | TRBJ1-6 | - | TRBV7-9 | CASSLIGQRNSPLHF | TGTGCCAGCAGCTTAATTGGACAGCGTAATTCACCCCTCCACTTT
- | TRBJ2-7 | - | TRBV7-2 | CASSLDGVGYEQYF | TGTGCCAGCAGCTTAGATGGGGTCGGGTACGAGCAGTACTTC
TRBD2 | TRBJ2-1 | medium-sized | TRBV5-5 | CASSFELAGGNEQFF | TGTGCCAGCAGCTTTGAACTAGCGGGAGGTAATGAGCAGTTCTTC
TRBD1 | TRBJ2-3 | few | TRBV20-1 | CSARDLQGYSDTQYF | TGCAGTGCTAGAGATTTACAGGGGTATTCAGATACGCAGTATTTT
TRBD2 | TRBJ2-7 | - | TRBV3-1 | CASSLSAGTSEQYF | TGTGCCAGCAGCCTCAGCGCCGGGACTAGCGAGCAGTACTTC
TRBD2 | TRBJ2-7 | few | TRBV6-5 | CASRTLPAGEYEQYF | TGTGCCAGCAGGACCCTCCCGGCGGGAGAGTACGAGCAGTACTTC